Below are 27 T cell receptor beta chains sequenced from a single sample in a study of regulatory T cells in long-lasting Graves disease. Investigators prepared the TCR beta libraries by applying iRepertoire HTBI primers and Arm-PCR of CDR3 regions. TCRdb processed the multiplex PCR reads anew with MiXCR; each CDR3 protein has one entry. Here the sample spans 450,000 to 600,000 distinct CDR3 sequences, approximately 13% being singletons. Documented time point: newly diagnosed GD, antithyroid drugs for less than 3 months. Isolated PBMC RNA provided the starting material for the TCR library. The sample was also reused in another study, on T cells in Graves' hyperthyroidism and ophthalmopathy.

This specimen was peripheral blood mononuclear cells (PBMCs), taken at new diagnosis, from a patient treated with antithyroid drugs. These receptors were taken from a man younger than 40 with Graves disease.

This clonotype is classed as medium-sized. The chain has TRBV12-3 or TRBV12-4 and TRBJ1-2; D is uncertain. The CDR3 contains 14 residues. Trimming shortened V by 2 bases and J by 0 bases, and 7 bases separated the two germline ends. The CDR3, as DNA: TGTGCCAGCAGTTTATCATGGACTAACTATGGCTACACCTTC. This translates into CASSLSWTNYGYTF.

This clonotype was found many times. The chain couples TRBV7-2 to TRBJ1-4; tentative D call: TRBD1 (5 bases). This CDR3 contains 15 residues. CDR1 and CDR2 (germline): SGHTA, FQGNSA. The V end was cut by 1 base, the J end by 2 bases, with 8 bases between. CDR3 loop: CASSLGGGTNEKLFF. CDR3 sequence (DNA): TGTGCCAGCAGCTTAGGGGGGGGGACTAATGAAAAACTGTTTTTT.

There are many counts of this clonotype. The chain combines TRBV27 with TRBJ2-7; 7 bases align to TRBD2. Germline-derived CDR1 and CDR2 are MNHEY and SMNVEV (reference sequence). The trim removed 3 bases at V and 6 bases at J, leaving 2 bases unmatched. The CDR3 loop spans 12 amino acids. The CDR3 DNA reads TGTGCCAGCAGTTTTAGCGGGTTCGAGCAGTACTTC. Translating it yields CASSFSGFEQYF.

The CDR3 coding sequence is TGTGCCAGCAGCCCGTACCCGACAGGCGTACACGAGCAGTACTTC. Amino acids: CASSPYPTGVHEQYF. The V gene is TRBV14, the J gene TRBJ2-7, with a weak D call TRBD1 (6 bases). This CDR3 has 15 residues. V gave up 4 bases and J gave up 5 bases, with 18 bases separating them. The germline V gene encodes CDR1 SGHDN and CDR2 FVKESK.

This clonotype was detected a few times. A much larger clone is a single base away; this may be a read error. CDR3 region: CAVSESTLAGVVKETQYF. CDR3 bases: TGTGCCGTCAGTGAGTCGACACTAGCGGGAGTCGTCAAAGAGACCCAGTACTTC. V and J are TRBV10-3 and TRBJ2-5, with 11 bases matching TRBD2. Germline V lookup: CDR1 ENHRY, CDR2 SYGVKD. The CDR3 loop spans 18 amino acids.

In its sample, this clonotype was seen many times. The chain links TRBV2 to TRBJ2-2; D possibly corresponds to TRBD1 (6 bases). CDR1 and CDR2 from the germline V gene are SNHLY and FYNNEI. CDR3 length equals 16 residues. The ends were cut back, 7 bases at V and 4 bases at J, with 19 bases in the middle. The CDR3 DNA reads as TGTGCCAGCACCAATAACAGGGTGACAGGCACCGGGGAGCTGTTTTTT. Amino acid sequence: CASTNNRVTGTGELFF.

This clonotype was counted ten times or more. The V gene is TRBV13, the J gene TRBJ2-1; 9 bases are shared with TRBD1. The CDR3 is 15 residues long. Per germline, CDR1 PRHDT and CDR2 FYEKMQ (reference sequence). V dropped 1 base and J dropped 6; count of bases not matched to a gene: 4. The DNA for the CDR3 is TGTGCCAGCAGCTTAGTCGGGACAGGGTCCAATGAGCAGTTCTTC. This codes for CASSLVGTGSNEQFF.

This clonotype appeared many times. The V call is TRBV12-3 or TRBV12-4, the J call TRBJ2-7; 8 bases line up with TRBD1. J gave up 5 bases and V 0 bases, and 6 bases lay outside the gene matches. CDR3 length equals 15 residues. The CDR3 DNA sequence: TGTGCCAGCAGTTTAGCAGCAGGGGGCTTAAACGAGCAGTACTTC. As protein: CASSLAAGGLNEQYF.

V and J are TRBV12-3 or TRBV12-4 and TRBJ2-1, with D possibly matching TRBD1 (6 bases). The CDR3 covers 12 residues. The germline V and J ends were trimmed by 8 bases and 7 bases, with 12 bases remaining between them. The CDR3 coding sequence is TGTGCCAGCCGGAACAGGGCTAATGAGCAGTTCTTC. Translating it yields CASRNRANEQFF.

This clonotype was detected a few times. This chain connects TRBV30 to TRBJ1-6, with 9 nucleotides matching TRBD1. The CDR3 has 14 residues. Unmatched junction bases numbered 8, after V lost 4 bases and J lost 10 bases. Germline V gene lookup returns CDR1 GTSNPN and CDR2 SVGIG (reference sequence). The CDR3 loop is CAWTPGQGYSPLHF. Here the CDR3 DNA reads TGTGCCTGGACCCCGGGACAGGGTTACTCACCCCTCCACTTT.

This clonotype was observed at least ten times. The CDR3 loop reads CASSLFLAGDQGHYEQYF. The CDR3 nucleotides read TGCGCCAGCAGCTTGTTTTTAGCGGGAGATCAGGGGCACTACGAGCAGTACTTC. V is TRBV5-1 and J is TRBJ2-7; 9 bases line up with TRBD2. V shed 1 base and J 3 bases; nucleotides not matched to a gene: 14. Germline CDR1 and CDR2: SGHRS and YFSETQ. This CDR3 contains 18 residues.

This chain uses TRBV7-9 with TRBJ2-2; TRBD2 matches at 9 bases. The V segment lost 5 bases and the J segment 5 bases; nucleotides outside the gene matches: 9. Germline V gives CDR1 SEHNR, CDR2 FQNEAQ (reference sequence). This CDR3 spans 16 amino acids. The CDR3 here is CASSQVRAGGTGELFF. The CDR3 nucleotides are TGTGCCAGCAGCCAAGTGCGAGCGGGAGGAACCGGGGAGCTGTTTTTT.

This clonotype was counted between two and nine times. This chain links TRBV3-1 with TRBJ2-2; D ambiguous. Trimming took off 2 bases at V and 1 base at J, with 5 bases between the two ends. This CDR3 contains 14 residues. Looked up from germline, CDR1 is LGHDT and CDR2 is YNNKEL (reference sequence). CDR3 protein: CASSQNGNTGELFF. The CDR3 nucleotides are TGTGCCAGCAGCCAAAATGGGAACACCGGGGAGCTGTTTTTT.

The sample holds many counts of this clonotype. The rearrangement links TRBV12-3 or TRBV12-4 to TRBJ2-1, with D unresolved. Trimming stripped 1 base from V and 4 bases from J, with 8 bases between. This CDR3 spans 14 amino acids. CDR3 DNA: TGTGCCAGCAGTTTAGGATTCGAGTACAATGAGCAGTTCTTC. Translated: CASSLGFEYNEQFF.

This clonotype showed up many times. The chain joins TRBV12-3 or TRBV12-4 to TRBJ2-2; D is undetermined. CDR3 length: 14 residues. V was trimmed by 3 bases and J by 7 bases, leaving 12 bases between them. Written as DNA, the CDR3 is TGTGCCAGCAGTTTGCTAGAGTACAGCGGGGAGCTGTTTTTT. It translates to CASSLLEYSGELFF.

This clonotype was observed at least ten times. The rearrangement joins TRBV2 to TRBJ2-1; 9 bases match TRBD1. Trimming removed 4 bases from V and 2 bases from J; junction bases left unmatched: 6. Germline V gives CDR1 SNHLY, CDR2 FYNNEI. CDR3 length equals 16 residues. Here the CDR3 reads CASSGWTGDPYNEQFF. DNA of the CDR3: TGTGCCAGCAGTGGGTGGACAGGGGACCCCTACAATGAGCAGTTCTTC.

The genes are TRBV27 and TRBJ1-2; TRBD1 matches 9 bases. V gave up 2 bases and J gave up 4 bases; unmatched junction bases: 20. CDR1 is MNHEY and CDR2 is SMNVEV in the germline V gene (reference sequence). The CDR3 runs 20 residues. The CDR3 nucleotides are TGTGCCAGCAGTTTAACCACCCCGGGACAGGGCTTGGCCGGCTCCTATGGCTACACCTTC. It yields the protein CASSLTTPGQGLAGSYGYTF.

The CDR3 DNA reads as TGCAGTGCTAGAGATCCAATTTCCCCAGGGACGTACTTC. This codes for CSARDPISPGTYF. The chain uses TRBV20-1 and TRBJ2-5, with D tentatively TRBD1 or TRBD2 (5 bases each). Germline loops: CDR1 DFQATT, CDR2 SNEGSKA (reference sequence). Trimming shortened V by 0 bases and J by 13 bases, and 18 bases separated the two germline ends. CDR3 length: 13 residues.

This clonotype was detected only a few times. This chain uses TRBV28 with TRBJ1-3; D is unclear. In germline, CDR1 is MDHEN, CDR2 SYDVKM. The CDR3 consists of 13 residues. V lost 8 bases to trimming and J lost 4 bases, with 12 bases between them. The CDR3 protein is CASGGYTGNTIYF. Here the CDR3 DNA reads TGTGCCAGCGGAGGGTATACCGGAAACACCATATATTTT.

This clonotype was counted many times. The chain couples TRBV27 to TRBJ2-3, with 8 nucleotides matching TRBD2. Trimming removed 0 bases from V and 8 bases from J; junction bases left unmatched: 10. From germline, CDR1 is MNHEY and CDR2 SMNVEV (reference sequence). This CDR3 is built from 16 residues. In nucleotides, the CDR3 is TGTGCCAGCAGTTTATCTTTAACCAGCGGGAGTGCTACGCAGTATTTT. This encodes CASSLSLTSGSATQYF.

The CDR3 nucleotides are TGTGCCAGCAGTTTAGCAGGACTAGCGGGAGGAGGGCATGGCGAGCAGTACTTC. Its translation: CASSLAGLAGGGHGEQYF. The J gene is TRBJ2-7, the V gene TRBV12-3 or TRBV12-4; 14 nucleotides align to TRBD2. The CDR3 loop spans 18 amino acids. V gave up 0 bases and J gave up 6 bases; unmatched junction bases: 10.

This chain uses TRBV20-1 with TRBJ1-5; D is undetermined. The germline V gene has CDR1 DFQATT and CDR2 SNEGSKA (reference sequence). Trimming took 5 bases from V and 7 from J, leaving 9 bases between them. CDR3 length: 11 residues. CDR3 sequence: CSASDGQPQHF. CDR3 nucleotide sequence: TGCAGTGCTTCAGACGGACAGCCCCAGCATTTT.

This clonotype was counted at least ten times. The genes are TRBV2 and TRBJ2-7; 11 nucleotides align to TRBD2. Trimming removed 0 bases from V and 3 bases from J; junction bases left unmatched: 7. Germline lookup yields CDR1 SNHLY and CDR2 FYNNEI. The CDR3 has 17 residues. CDR3: CASSEAVGTSGDYEQYF. The CDR3 region has the DNA TGTGCCAGCAGTGAAGCGGTGGGGACTAGCGGAGACTACGAGCAGTACTTC.

This clonotype was recorded many times. CDR3 nucleotides: TGTGCCAGCAGCCAAGGTTCTGAGCAGTACTTC. Translation gives CASSQGSEQYF. V is TRBV3-1 and J is TRBJ2-7; D gene unclear. V was shortened by 1 base and J by 7 bases, with 5 bases between the two germline ends. CDR1 is LGHDT and CDR2 is YNNKEL in the germline V gene (reference sequence). The CDR3 is 11 residues long.

In this sample, this clonotype turned up many times. The rearrangement joins TRBV11-2 to TRBJ1-1, with a possible D match to TRBD1 (5 bases). From germline, CDR1 is SGHAT and CDR2 FQNNGV. V lost 3 bases to trimming and J lost 4 bases, with 15 bases between them. The CDR3 totals 15 residues. CDR3 nucleotides: TGTGCCAGCAGCTTCGTATACAGGCCAGGCACTGAAGCTTTCTTT. As protein: CASSFVYRPGTEAFF.

This clonotype was detected many times. This rearrangement joins TRBV20-1 to TRBJ2-1; TRBD2 agrees at 13 bases. Germline assignment: CDR1 DFQATT and CDR2 SNEGSKA (reference sequence). This CDR3 comprises 18 residues. V was pared by 6 bases and J by 5 bases, with 16 bases of the junction left unmatched. The CDR3 nucleotides read TGCAGTGCCATAAGGCCCGGACCGGGACTAGCGGGGAACAATGAGCAGTTCTTC. Its protein product is CSAIRPGPGLAGNNEQFF.

This clonotype has a count of ten or more. DNA for the CDR3: TGTGCCAGCAGTTTCAAGGCGAACACTGAAGCTTTCTTT. This codes for CASSFKANTEAFF. The chain joins TRBV12-3 or TRBV12-4 to TRBJ1-1; D not certain. The CDR3 is 13 residues long. V gave up 3 bases and J gave up 1 base, with 6 bases separating them.